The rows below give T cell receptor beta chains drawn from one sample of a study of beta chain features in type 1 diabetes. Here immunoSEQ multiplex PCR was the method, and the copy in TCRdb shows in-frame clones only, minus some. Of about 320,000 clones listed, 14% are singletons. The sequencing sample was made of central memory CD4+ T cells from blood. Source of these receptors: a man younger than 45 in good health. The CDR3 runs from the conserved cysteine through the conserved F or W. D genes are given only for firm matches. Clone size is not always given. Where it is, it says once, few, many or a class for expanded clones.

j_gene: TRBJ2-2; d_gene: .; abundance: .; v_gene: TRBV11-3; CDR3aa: CASSLGADTGELFF; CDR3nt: TGTGCCAGCAGCTTGGGAGCCGACACCGGGGAGCTGTTTTTT
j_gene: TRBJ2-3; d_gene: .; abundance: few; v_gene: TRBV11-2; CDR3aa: CASQNQGGADTQYF; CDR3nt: TGTGCCAGCCAGAACCAGGGGGGGGCAGATACGCAGTATTTT
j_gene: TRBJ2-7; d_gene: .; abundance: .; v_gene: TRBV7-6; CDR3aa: CASSLLQVGEQYF; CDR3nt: TGTGCCAGCAGCTTATTGCAGGTGGGGGAGCAGTACTTC
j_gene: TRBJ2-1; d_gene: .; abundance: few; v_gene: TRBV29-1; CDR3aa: CSVASLYNEQFF; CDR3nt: TGCAGCGTTGCCAGCTTATACAATGAGCAGTTCTTC
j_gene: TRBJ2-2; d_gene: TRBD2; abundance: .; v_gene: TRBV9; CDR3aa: CASSGLAANTGELFF; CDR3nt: TGTGCCAGCAGCGGACTAGCCGCGAACACCGGGGAGCTGTTTTTT
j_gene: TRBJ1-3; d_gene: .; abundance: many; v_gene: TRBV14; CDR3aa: CASSQIANTIYF; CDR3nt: TGTGCCAGCAGCCAAATCGCAAACACCATATATTTT
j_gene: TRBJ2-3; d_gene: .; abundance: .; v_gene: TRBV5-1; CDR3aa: CASTSGTPTDTQYF; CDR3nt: TGCGCCAGCACCTCAGGGACCCCCACAGATACGCAGTATTTT
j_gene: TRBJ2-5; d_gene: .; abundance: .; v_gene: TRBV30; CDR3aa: CAWSPRRETQYF; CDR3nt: TGTGCCTGGAGCCCACGTCGGGAGACCCAGTACTTC
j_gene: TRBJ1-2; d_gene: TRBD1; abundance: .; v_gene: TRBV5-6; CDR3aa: CASSLVSGGGSAGYTF; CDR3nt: TGTGCCAGCAGCTTGGTCTCGGGAGGGGGCTCGGCTGGCTACACCTTC
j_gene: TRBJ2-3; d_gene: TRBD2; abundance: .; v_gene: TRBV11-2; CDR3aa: CASTRGYSTDTQYF; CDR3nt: TGTGCCAGCACGCGGGGGTACAGCACAGATACGCAGTATTTT
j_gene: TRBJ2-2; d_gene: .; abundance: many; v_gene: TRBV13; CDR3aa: CASSPRAGGELFF; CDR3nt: TGTGCCAGCAGCCCCAGGGCTGGCGGGGAGCTGTTTTTT
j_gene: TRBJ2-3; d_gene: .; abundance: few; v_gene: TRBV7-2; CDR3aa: CASTPYQDTQYF; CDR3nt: TGTGCCAGCACCCCATACCAAGATACGCAGTATTTT